The 13 T cell receptor beta chains presented below share a single source sample, sequenced in a study of control samples from healthy donors and cancer patients. TCRdb keeps only in-frame clones here, not all; method: immunoSEQ multiplex PCR. This sample yields 75,000 to 95,000 clones, of which roughly 84% are seen a single time; 38% belongs to the top ten. The source material was PBMCs. The receptors originated from a man between 70 and 80 years old with lung cancer.

This clone was seen once. The gene calls are TRBV5-1 and TRBJ1-6; no clear D. Trimming left V 0 bases short and J 7 bases short, with 11 bases between. This CDR3 is 15 amino acids long. Germline CDR1 SGHRS, CDR2 YFSETQ. CDR3 sequence: CASSLEAIPNSPLHF. CDR3 nucleotide sequence: TGCGCCAGCAGCTTGGAGGCAATTCCCAATTCACCCCTCCACTTT.

The chain combines TRBV28 with TRBJ2-2; 9 positions match TRBD1. The CDR3 length is 14 residues. Germline CDR1 is MDHEN and CDR2 is SYDVKM. Losses at the gene ends were 6 bases for V and 7 bases for J; bases not matched to a gene: 6. CDR3 nucleotides: TGTGCCAGCAGCAGGGGGACAGGGAACGGGGAGCTGTTTTTT. The encoded protein is CASSRGTGNGELFF.

This clone has only one observation. The V gene is TRBV4-1, the J gene TRBJ2-3; 10 bases are shared with TRBD2. Germline lookup yields CDR1 MGHRA and CDR2 YSYEKL. This CDR3 comprises 16 residues. The junction had 7 bases not matched to a gene; V was cut back by 4 bases and J by 3 bases. Here the CDR3 DNA reads TGCGCCAGCAGCCTCCAAACTAGCGGGGCTACAGATACGCAGTATTTT. Amino acid sequence: CASSLQTSGATDTQYF.

About this clone: One end of the junction fails to match germline, which may point to a read error. The chain is built from TRBV7-9 and TRBJ1-1; 8 bases align to TRBD1. This CDR3 has 14 amino acids. Looked up from germline, CDR1 is SEHNR and CDR2 is FQNEAQ (reference sequence). The CDR3 here is CASSQGQGITGAFF. In nucleotides, the CDR3 is TGTGCCAGCAGCCAAGGACAGGGTATTACTGGAGCTTTCTTT.

The count of this clone is one. The chain's CDR3 is CASSLLGQGDYGYTF. CDR3 in DNA: TGTGCCAGCAGCCTCCTCGGACAGGGCGACTATGGCTACACCTTC. V usage is TRBV5-6 and J usage is TRBJ1-2; TRBD1 matches at 8 bases. After removal of 4 bases from V and 3 bases from J, the junction contained 8 bases not matched to a gene. Germline CDR1 reads SGHDT; CDR2 reads YYEEEE. The CDR3 spans 15 residues.

In its sample, this clone was seen a few times. An end of the junction does not agree with germline; a read error may underlie this. The chain recombines TRBV7-7 with TRBJ2-1; D is perhaps TRBD2 (5 bases). This CDR3 is 18 amino acids long. CDR1 and CDR2 from the germline V gene are SSHAT and FNYEAQ (reference sequence). The CDR3 DNA reads as TGTGCTAGCAGCTTAGAATCCAGGATTGGGAGCCCCTACAATGAGCAGTTCTTC. The encoded protein is CASSLESRIGSPYNEQFF. The variable domain in full, completed from reference TRBV7-7 and TRBJ2-1, reads GAGVSQSPRYKVTKRGQDVTLRCDPISSHATLYWYQQALGQGPEFLTYFNYEAQPDKSGLPSDRFSAERPEGSISTLTIQRTEQRDSAMYRCASSLESRIGSPYNEQFFGPGTRLTVL.

The CDR3 loop is CASSSNRGSNQPQHF. CDR3 bases: TGTGCCAGTAGTTCAAACAGGGGAAGCAATCAGCCCCAGCATTTT. This chain links TRBV19 with TRBJ1-5, with 7 bases matching TRBD1. J gave up 1 base and V 5 bases, and 5 bases lay outside the gene matches. This CDR3 is 15 amino acids long. Germline values: CDR1 LNHDA, CDR2 SQIVND (reference sequence).

The chain employs TRBV19 and TRBJ2-6; 7 bases fit TRBD1. With 0 bases clipped from V and 2 bases from J, the junction kept 7 bases outside the gene matches. CDR3 length: 18 amino acids. Per the germline V gene, CDR1 is LNHDA and CDR2 is SQIVND (reference sequence). The DNA for the CDR3 is TGTGCCAGTAGTATAGATGGGGGACAGAGAGCTGGGGCCAACGTCCTGACTTTC. This sequence encodes CASSIDGGQRAGANVLTF.

This clone was detected once. The chain carries TRBV30 and TRBJ1-1; D gene unclear. V lost 0 bases to trimming and J lost 5 bases, with 19 bases between them. CDR3 length: 16 amino acids. CDR1 and CDR2 from the germline V gene are GTSNPN and SVGIG (reference sequence). The CDR3 DNA follows: TGTGCCTGGAGTGTGGGGAGCGTCAGGAGTCTAACTGAAGCTTTCTTT. As protein: CAWSVGSVRSLTEAFF.

The genes are TRBV24-1 and TRBJ2-5; 7 bases map to TRBD1. CDR1 KGHDR and CDR2 SFDVKD come from the germline V gene. J lost 3 bases, V lost 4 bases, and 4 bases had no gene match. CDR3 length equals 14 residues. The CDR3 region is CATSEGQGEETQYF. Here the CDR3 DNA reads TGTGCCACCAGTGAGGGCCAGGGGGAAGAGACCCAGTACTTC.

The chain employs TRBV19 and TRBJ2-2, with D perhaps matching TRBD2 (6 bases). The germline CDR1 and CDR2 sequences are LNHDA and SQIVND (reference sequence). Between the trimmed V and J ends, which lost 6 bases and 7 bases, there was a span of 12 bases. The CDR3 length is 13 residues. Written as DNA, the CDR3 is TGTGCCAGTAGGGACTATAGGCACGGGGAGCTGTTTTTT. This sequence encodes CASRDYRHGELFF.

This clone was picked up a small number of times. The chain couples TRBV20-1 to TRBJ1-4; D is perhaps TRBD1 (5 bases). Germline V gives CDR1 DFQATT, CDR2 SNEGSKA (reference sequence). The ends were cut back, 3 bases at V and 7 bases at J, with 12 bases in the middle. The CDR3 sequence is 13 residues long. The CDR3 bases are TGCAGTGCTAGTAAGGGGCGAGCTGAAAAACTGTTTTTT. Protein sequence: CSASKGRAEKLFF.

The chain couples TRBV7-2 to TRBJ1-6, with a tentative D call TRBD1 (5 bases). The V end lost 1 base, the J end lost 9 bases, and 10 bases lay between the germline ends. The CDR3 has 14 amino acids. The germline V gene has CDR1 SGHTA and CDR2 FQGNSA. This chain's CDR3 is CASSLGDPTSPLHF. The CDR3 bases are TGTGCCAGCAGCTTAGGGGACCCCACTTCACCCCTCCACTTT.